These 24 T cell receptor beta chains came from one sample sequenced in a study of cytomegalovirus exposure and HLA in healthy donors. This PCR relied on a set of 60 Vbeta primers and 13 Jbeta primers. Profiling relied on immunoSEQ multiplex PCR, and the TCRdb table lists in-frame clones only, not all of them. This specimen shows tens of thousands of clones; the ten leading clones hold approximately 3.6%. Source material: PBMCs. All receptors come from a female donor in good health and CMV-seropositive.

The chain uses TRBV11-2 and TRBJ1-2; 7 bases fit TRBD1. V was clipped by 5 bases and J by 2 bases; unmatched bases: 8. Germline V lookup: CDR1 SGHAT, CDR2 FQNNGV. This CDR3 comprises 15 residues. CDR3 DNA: TGTGCCAGCAGCCCTACAGGGGCGGGGAACTATGGCTACACCTTC. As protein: CASSPTGAGNYGYTF. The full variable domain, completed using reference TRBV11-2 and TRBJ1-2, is EAGVAQSPRYKIIEKRQSVAFWCNPISGHATLYWYQQILGQGPKLLIQFQNNGVVDDSQLPKDRFSAERLKGVDSTLKIQPAKLEDSAVYLCASSPTGAGNYGYTFGSGTRLTVV.

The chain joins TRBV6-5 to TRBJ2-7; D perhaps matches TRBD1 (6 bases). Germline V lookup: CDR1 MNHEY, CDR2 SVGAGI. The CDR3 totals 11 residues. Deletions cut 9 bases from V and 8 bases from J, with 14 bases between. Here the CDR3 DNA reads TGTGCCAGAAGTCCAGGACAGAAGCAGTACTTC. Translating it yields CARSPGQKQYF.

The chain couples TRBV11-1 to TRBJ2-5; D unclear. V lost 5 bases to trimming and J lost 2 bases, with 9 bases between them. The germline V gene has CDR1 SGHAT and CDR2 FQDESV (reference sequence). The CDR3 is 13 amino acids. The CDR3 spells CASSPPLQETQYF. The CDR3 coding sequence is TGTGCCAGCAGCCCCCCACTGCAAGAGACCCAGTACTTC.

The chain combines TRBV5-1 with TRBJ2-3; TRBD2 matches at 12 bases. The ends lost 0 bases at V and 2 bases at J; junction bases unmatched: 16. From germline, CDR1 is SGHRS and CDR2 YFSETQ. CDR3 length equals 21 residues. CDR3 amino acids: CASSLAVGGVTSGRPTDTQYF. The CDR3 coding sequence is TGCGCCAGCAGCTTGGCCGTCGGGGGGGTGACTAGCGGGAGACCCACAGATACGCAGTATTTT.

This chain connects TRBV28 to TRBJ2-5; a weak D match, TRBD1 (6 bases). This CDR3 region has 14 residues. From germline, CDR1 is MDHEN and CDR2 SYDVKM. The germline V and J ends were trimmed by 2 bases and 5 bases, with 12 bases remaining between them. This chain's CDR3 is CASSLDRPLETQYF. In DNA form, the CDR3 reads TGTGCCAGCAGTTTAGACAGGCCCCTCGAGACCCAGTACTTC.

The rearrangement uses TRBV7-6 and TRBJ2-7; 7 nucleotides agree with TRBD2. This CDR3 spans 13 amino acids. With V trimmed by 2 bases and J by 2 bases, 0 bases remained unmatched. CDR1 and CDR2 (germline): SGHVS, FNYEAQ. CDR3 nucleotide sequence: TGTGCCAGCAGCTTAAGCGGGGCCTACGAGCAGTACTTC. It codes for CASSLSGAYEQYF.

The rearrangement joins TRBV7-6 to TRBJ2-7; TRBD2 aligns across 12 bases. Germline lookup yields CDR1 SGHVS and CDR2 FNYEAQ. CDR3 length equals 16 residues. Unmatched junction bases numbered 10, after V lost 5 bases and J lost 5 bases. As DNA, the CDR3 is TGTGCCAGCAGCCCCCGACTAGCGGGAGAAACAAACGAGCAGTACTTC. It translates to CASSPRLAGETNEQYF. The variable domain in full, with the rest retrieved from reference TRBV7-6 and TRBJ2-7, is GAGVSQSPRYKVTKRGQDVALRCDPISGHVSLYWYRQALGQGPEFLTYFNYEAQQDKSGLPNDRFSAERPEGSISTLTIQRTEQRDSAMYRCASSPRLAGETNEQYFGPGTRLTVT.

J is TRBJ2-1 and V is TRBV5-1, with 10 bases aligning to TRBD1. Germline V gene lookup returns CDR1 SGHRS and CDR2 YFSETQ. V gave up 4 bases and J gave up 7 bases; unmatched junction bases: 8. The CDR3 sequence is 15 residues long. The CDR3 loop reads CASSVRPGQGNEQFF. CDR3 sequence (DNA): TGCGCCAGCAGCGTTCGTCCGGGACAGGGGAATGAGCAGTTCTTC.

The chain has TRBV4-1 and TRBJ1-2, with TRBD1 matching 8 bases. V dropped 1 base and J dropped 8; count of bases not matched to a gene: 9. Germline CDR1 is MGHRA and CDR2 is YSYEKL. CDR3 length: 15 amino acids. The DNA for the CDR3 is TGCGCCAGCAGCCAAGTGCAGGGGGCCAGGGGAGGCTACACCTTC. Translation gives CASSQVQGARGGYTF.

As DNA, the CDR3 is TGTGCCAGCAGCCGACAGGGGGCTGTCACTGAAGCTTTCTTT. This encodes CASSRQGAVTEAFF. V and J are TRBV7-2 and TRBJ1-1; 10 bases fit TRBD1. V lost 5 bases, J lost 4 bases, and 4 bases stayed unmatched. Per the germline V gene, CDR1 is SGHTA and CDR2 is FQGNSA. The CDR3 runs to 14 residues. The entire variable domain, with the rest obtained from reference TRBV7-2 and TRBJ1-1, is as follows: GAGVSQSPSNKVTEKGKDVELRCDPISGHTALYWYRQSLGQGLEFLIYFQGNSAPDKSGLPSDRFSAERTGGSVSTLTIQRTQQEDSAVYLCASSRQGAVTEAFFGQGTRLTVV.

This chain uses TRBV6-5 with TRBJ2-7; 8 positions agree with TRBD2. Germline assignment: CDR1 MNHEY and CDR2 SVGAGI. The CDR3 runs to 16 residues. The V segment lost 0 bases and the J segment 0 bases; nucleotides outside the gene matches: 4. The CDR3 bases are TGTGCCAGCAGTTACTCGAGCGGGAGTAGCTCCTACGAGCAGTACTTC. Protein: CASSYSSGSSSYEQYF.

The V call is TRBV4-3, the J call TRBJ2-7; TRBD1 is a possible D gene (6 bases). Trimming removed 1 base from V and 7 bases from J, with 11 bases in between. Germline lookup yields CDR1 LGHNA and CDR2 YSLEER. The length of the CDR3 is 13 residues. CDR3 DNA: TGCGCCAGCAGCCAAGGGGACATAAGAGAGCAGTACTTC. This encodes CASSQGDIREQYF.

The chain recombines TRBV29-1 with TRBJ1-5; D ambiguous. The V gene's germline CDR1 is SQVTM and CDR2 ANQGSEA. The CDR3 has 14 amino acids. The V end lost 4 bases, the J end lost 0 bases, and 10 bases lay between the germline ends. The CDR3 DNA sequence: TGCAGCGTTGTCAGAAAATATAGCAATCAGCCCCAGCATTTT. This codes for CSVVRKYSNQPQHF. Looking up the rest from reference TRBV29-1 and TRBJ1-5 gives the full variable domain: SAVISQKPSRDICQRGTSLTIQCQVDSQVTMMFWYRQQPGQSLTLIATANQGSEATYESGFVIDKFPISRPNLTFSTLTVSNMSPEDSSIYLCSVVRKYSNQPQHFGDGTRLSIL.

The CDR3, as DNA: TGTGCCAGTAGTAGTCAGGTACCACATATATATGGCTACACCTTC. Residues: CASSSQVPHIYGYTF. The rearrangement uses TRBV19 and TRBJ1-2, with D unresolved. The V gene's germline CDR1 is LNHDA and CDR2 SQIVND (reference sequence). The CDR3 extends over 15 amino acids. The V end was cut by 4 bases, the J end by 5 bases, with 17 bases between.

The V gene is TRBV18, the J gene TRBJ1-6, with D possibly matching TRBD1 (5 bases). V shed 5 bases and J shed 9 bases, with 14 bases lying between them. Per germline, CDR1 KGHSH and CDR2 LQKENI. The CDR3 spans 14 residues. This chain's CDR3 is CASSSTGSRSPLHF. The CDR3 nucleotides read TGTGCCAGCTCATCTACAGGTTCTCGTTCACCCCTCCACTTT.

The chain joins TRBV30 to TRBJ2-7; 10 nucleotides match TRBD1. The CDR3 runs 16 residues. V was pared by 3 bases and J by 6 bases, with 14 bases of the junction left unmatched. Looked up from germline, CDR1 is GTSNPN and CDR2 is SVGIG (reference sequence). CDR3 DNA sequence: TGTGCCTGGAGGACAGGGGGCGTACGGGAGGGCTCCGAGCAGTACTTC. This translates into CAWRTGGVREGSEQYF.

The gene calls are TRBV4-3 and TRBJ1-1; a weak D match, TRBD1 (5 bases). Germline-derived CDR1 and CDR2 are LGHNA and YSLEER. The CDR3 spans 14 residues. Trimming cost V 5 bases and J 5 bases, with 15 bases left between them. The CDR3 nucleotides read TGCGCCAGCAGCAAGGGACCGGGGAGGACTGAAGCTTTCTTT. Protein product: CASSKGPGRTEAFF.

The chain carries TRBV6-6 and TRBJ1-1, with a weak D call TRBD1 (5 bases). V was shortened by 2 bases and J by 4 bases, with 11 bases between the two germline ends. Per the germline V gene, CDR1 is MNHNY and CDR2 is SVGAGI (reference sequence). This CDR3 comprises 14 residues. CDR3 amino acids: CASSYDGGVTEAFF. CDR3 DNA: TGTGCCAGCAGTTACGACGGAGGGGTCACTGAAGCTTTCTTT.

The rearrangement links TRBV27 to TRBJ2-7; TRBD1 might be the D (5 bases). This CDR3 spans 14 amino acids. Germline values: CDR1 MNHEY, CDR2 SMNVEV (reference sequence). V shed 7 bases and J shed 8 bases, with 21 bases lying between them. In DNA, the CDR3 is TGTGCCAGCACCACAAAAGGGGTTAATCAAAAGCAGTACTTC. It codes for CASTTKGVNQKQYF.

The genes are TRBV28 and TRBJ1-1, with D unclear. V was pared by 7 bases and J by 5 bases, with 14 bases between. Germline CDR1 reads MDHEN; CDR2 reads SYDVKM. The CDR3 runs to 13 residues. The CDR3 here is CASTSTGRTEAFF. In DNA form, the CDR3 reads TGTGCCAGCACCTCGACGGGGAGGACTGAAGCTTTCTTT.

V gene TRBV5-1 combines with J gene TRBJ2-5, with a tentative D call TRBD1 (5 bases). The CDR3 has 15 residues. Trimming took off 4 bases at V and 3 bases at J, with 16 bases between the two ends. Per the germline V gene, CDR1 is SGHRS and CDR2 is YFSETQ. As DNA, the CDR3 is TGCGCCAGCAGCACAGGTCCTAAAAAAGAAGAGACCCAGTACTTC. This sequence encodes CASSTGPKKEETQYF.

The CDR3 DNA follows: TGTGCCAGCAGCTCGCGACAGGGAACTAATGAAAAACTGTTTTTT. Translation: CASSSRQGTNEKLFF. The rearrangement links TRBV5-6 to TRBJ1-4, with 7 bases matching TRBD1. Germline trimming cut 3 bases from V and 1 base from J; bases unmatched to any gene: 3. CDR1 SGHDT and CDR2 YYEEEE come from the germline V gene. The CDR3 totals 15 residues.

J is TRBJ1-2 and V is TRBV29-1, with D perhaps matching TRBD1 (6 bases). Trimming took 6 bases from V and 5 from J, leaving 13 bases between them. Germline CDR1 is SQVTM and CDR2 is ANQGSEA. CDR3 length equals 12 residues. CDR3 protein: CSVQDREYGYTF. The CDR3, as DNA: TGCAGCGTCCAGGACAGAGAGTATGGCTACACCTTC.

The CDR3, as DNA: TGCGCCAGCGGCCAGGGCGGGACTAGCGGAACCTACGAGCAGTACTTC. Encoded protein: CASGQGGTSGTYEQYF. This chain connects TRBV5-1 to TRBJ2-7; 11 bases agree with TRBD2. Trimming at V came to 7 bases and at J to 2 bases, leaving 11 bases not matched to a gene. The germline V gene has CDR1 SGHRS and CDR2 YFSETQ. The CDR3 consists of 16 residues.